Listed below are T cell receptor beta chains from one sample, sequenced in a study of T cells after yellow fever vaccination. TCRdb analysed the 5' RACE reads with MiXCR anew, one entry per CDR3 protein. Here the sample spans some 320,000 distinct CDR3 sequences, around 4.5% being singletons. The sample in question was PBMCs, obtained 15 days after the yellow fever booster vaccination. The source is a man in his late teens or twenties who received the YFV17D yellow fever vaccine. The CDR3 runs from the conserved cysteine through the conserved F or W. The order of the fields is V gene, J gene, D gene, CDR3 length, clone size, CDR3 protein, CDR3 DNA. A D gene is named only where the DNA matches it firmly. Size is stated for part of the rows, as once, few or many counts, or as a class when the clone is expanded.

TRBV9	TRBJ2-3	.	14	many	CASSVWASTDTQYF	TGTGCCAGCAGCGTATGGGCCTCCACAGATACGCAGTATTTT
TRBV11-1	TRBJ2-5	.	15	few	CASSVGTHREETQYF	TGTGCCAGCAGCGTCGGGACTCACAGAGAAGAGACCCAGTACTTC
TRBV20-1	TRBJ2-5	.	13	many	CSARDLKEETQYF	TGCAGTGCTAGAGATCTGAAGGAAGAGACCCAGTACTTC
TRBV7-6	TRBJ2-1	.	16	.	CASSWYRGGNYNEQFF	TGTGCCAGCAGCTGGTATAGGGGGGGGAACTACAATGAGCAGTTCTTC
TRBV20-1	TRBJ1-2	.	13	.	CSATPGGSRGYTF	TGCAGTGCTACCCCCGGGGGCTCTCGGGGCTACACCTTC
TRBV20-1	TRBJ2-3	.	19	.	CSARTVTAAALHPTDTQYF	TGCAGTGCTAGGACGGTGACAGCAGCAGCACTGCACCCCACAGATACGCAGTATTTT
TRBV6-2/TRBV6-3	TRBJ2-4	.	11	many	CASSRRNIQYF	TGTGCCAGCAGCCGTCGAAACATTCAGTACTTC
TRBV11-2	TRBJ2-5	.	11	few	CASSLEGGRYF	TGTGCCAGCAGCTTAGAGGGGGGCCGATACTTC
TRBV20-1	TRBJ2-5	.	14	many	CSAGLGNRGETQYF	TGCAGTGCAGGGCTAGGAAATCGAGGGGAGACCCAGTACTTC
TRBV7-2	TRBJ1-2	.	15	few	CASSPLEGVDSGYTF	TGTGCCAGCAGCCCCCTGGAGGGGGTTGATTCTGGCTACACCTTC
TRBV10-1	TRBJ2-1	TRBD2	14	.	CASSDHLAGTKQFF	TGCGCCAGCAGTGATCATCTAGCGGGGACTAAGCAGTTCTTC
TRBV4-1	TRBJ1-2	.	15	few	CASSPAQGGNYGYTF	TGCGCCAGCAGCCCCGCCCAAGGGGGTAACTATGGCTACACCTTC
TRBV7-2	TRBJ2-3	.	15	many	CASSLVRGAGDTQYF	TGTGCCAGCAGCTTAGTCCGGGGGGCCGGAGATACGCAGTATTTT
TRBV4-2	TRBJ1-2	.	15	.	CASSQDYRGDYGYTF	TGTGCCAGCAGCCAAGATTACCGAGGCGACTATGGCTACACCTTC
TRBV11-2	TRBJ2-1	TRBD2	15	.	CASSPGTSGGRSPFF	TGTGCCAGCAGCCCAGGGACTAGCGGGGGGCGTTCCCCGTTCTTC
TRBV20-1	TRBJ2-2	.	12	many	CSASRGTGELFF	TGCAGTGCTAGTAGAGGCACCGGGGAGCTGTTTTTT
TRBV9	TRBJ1-4	.	15	.	CASSASGMGDEKLFF	TGTGCCAGCAGCGCGTCAGGGATGGGTGATGAAAAACTGTTTTTT
TRBV5-6	TRBJ2-2	.	14	.	CASSLVSGIGELFF	TGTGCCAGCAGCTTGGTTTCGGGGATCGGGGAGCTGTTTTTT
TRBV10-3	TRBJ1-2	.	12	few	CAISENREGYTF	TGTGCCATCAGTGAAAACAGGGAGGGCTACACCTTC
TRBV6-5	TRBJ2-1	TRBD1	13	many	CASTLDRGNEQFF	TGTGCCAGCACCCTGGACAGGGGCAATGAGCAGTTCTTC
TRBV20-1	TRBJ2-3	.	15	few	CSARGRVRGTDTQYF	TGCAGTGCTAGAGGCAGGGTTCGTGGCACAGATACGCAGTATTTT
TRBV7-2	TRBJ1-2	.	15	many	CASSPHSGANYGYTF	TGTGCCAGCAGCCCTCACTCAGGGGCTAACTATGGCTACACCTTC
TRBV7-2	TRBJ2-1	.	15	.	CASSLGEWARNEQFF	TGTGCCAGCAGCTTAGGTGAATGGGCCCGCAATGAGCAGTTCTTC
TRBV5-1	TRBJ2-3	TRBD2	16	few	CASSLGLAGGMDTQYF	TGCGCCAGCAGCCTGGGACTAGCGGGGGGGATGGATACGCAGTATTTT
TRBV20-1	TRBJ2-7	.	14	many	CSARDPSGLSEQYF	TGCAGTGCTAGAGATCCCAGCGGGTTATCCGAGCAGTACTTC
TRBV4-2	TRBJ1-1	.	15	.	CASSQGPRGNTEAFF	TGTGCCAGCAGCCAAGGCCCTAGGGGGAACACTGAAGCTTTCTTT
TRBV5-1	TRBJ1-1	.	13	many	CASSETLNTEAFF	TGCGCCAGCAGCGAGACCCTGAACACTGAAGCTTTCTTT
TRBV5-1	TRBJ1-6	.	14	many	CASSLDRVDSPLHF	TGCGCCAGCAGCTTGGACAGGGTAGATTCACCCCTCCACTTT
TRBV5-1	TRBJ1-2	.	17	.	CASSPGEGRPRVYGYTF	TGCGCCAGCAGCCCCGGGGAGGGACGGCCCCGTGTCTACGGCTACACCTTC
TRBV6-5	TRBJ1-2	TRBD1	15	many	CASSYRGQGTYGYTF	TGTGCCAGCAGTTACAGGGGACAGGGGACCTATGGCTACACCTTC
TRBV10-3	TRBJ2-5	.	14	few	CAISGSGVEETQYF	TGTGCCATCAGTGGCTCAGGGGTTGAAGAGACCCAGTACTTC
TRBV7-6	TRBJ2-7	.	13	.	CASSSGTEKEQYF	TGTGCCAGCAGCTCGGGGACCGAGAAAGAGCAGTACTTC
TRBV12-3/TRBV12-4	TRBJ1-6	.	12	.	CASSPGSSPLHF	TGTGCCAGCAGCCCAGGGTCATCACCCCTCCACTTT
TRBV15	TRBJ1-6	TRBD1	16	many	CATSRDGTGEGSPLHF	TGTGCCACCAGCAGAGACGGGACAGGGGAAGGGTCACCCCTCCACTTT
TRBV6-5	TRBJ2-7	TRBD2	14	few	CASSLSRGGYEQYF	TGTGCCAGCAGCCTCTCGCGGGGGGGCTACGAGCAGTACTTC
TRBV7-9	TRBJ2-6	.	12	many	CAQNSGANVLTF	TGTGCCCAGAATTCTGGGGCCAACGTCCTGACTTTC
TRBV28	TRBJ2-4	.	15	many	CASSPGTRAKNIQYF	TGTGCCAGCAGTCCGGGTACGAGGGCCAAAAACATTCAGTACTTC
TRBV7-9	TRBJ2-5	TRBD1	15	few	CASSEWDSAQETQYF	TGTGCCAGCAGCGAGTGGGACAGCGCACAAGAGACCCAGTACTTC
TRBV5-1	TRBJ2-5	.	14	many	CASSLGNGEETQYF	TGCGCCAGCAGCTTGGGGAATGGAGAAGAGACCCAGTACTTC
TRBV11-2	TRBJ2-1	TRBD1	16	.	CASSTLQGSTYNEQFF	TGTGCCAGCAGCACTCTACAGGGGTCGACCTACAATGAGCAGTTCTTC
TRBV4-3	TRBJ2-5	.	16	.	CASSQDFETGEETQYF	TGCGCCAGCAGCCAAGATTTTGAGACAGGTGAAGAGACCCAGTACTTC
TRBV7-9	TRBJ1-5	.	16	.	CASSSTSDRVNQPQHF	TGTGCCAGCAGCTCCACCTCGGACCGAGTCAATCAGCCCCAGCATTTT
TRBV6-1	TRBJ2-7	TRBD2	13	.	CASHWAGAYEQYF	TGTGCCAGCCACTGGGCGGGGGCCTACGAGCAGTACTTC
TRBV6-5	TRBJ2-2	.	15	many	CASSYFSSNTGELFF	TGTGCCAGCAGTTACTTCTCCAGTAACACCGGGGAGCTGTTTTTT
TRBV5-1	TRBJ2-7	.	15	many	CASRWGAGMSYEQYF	TGCGCCAGCAGGTGGGGGGCAGGGATGAGCTACGAGCAGTACTTC
TRBV27	TRBJ2-2	.	15	few	CASSLRQGRSGELFF	TGTGCCAGCAGTTTGCGGCAGGGCCGTTCCGGGGAGCTGTTTTTT
TRBV5-4	TRBJ1-6	TRBD1	15	many	CASSSRQQGNSPLHF	TGTGCCAGCAGTTCACGCCAACAGGGGAATTCACCCCTCCACTTT
TRBV3-1	TRBJ1-3	.	16	.	CASSQQVRVTGNTIYF	TGTGCCAGCAGCCAACAGGTTCGGGTAACTGGAAACACCATATATTTT
TRBV5-6	TRBJ2-4	TRBD1	15	.	CASSYRGSTKNIQYF	TGTGCCAGCAGCTACAGGGGGTCTACCAAAAACATTCAGTACTTC
TRBV7-9	TRBJ2-4	.	11	many	CASSFSDIQYF	TGTGCCAGCAGCTTTTCGGACATTCAGTACTTC
TRBV4-1	TRBJ1-6	.	19	many	CASSQDWNRATGSWSPLHF	TGCGCCAGCAGCCAAGATTGGAACAGGGCAACCGGGTCATGGTCACCCCTCCACTTT
TRBV3-1	TRBJ2-5	TRBD2	15	.	CASSQTSVSAETQYF	TGTGCCAGCAGCCAAACTAGCGTTTCGGCAGAGACCCAGTACTTC
TRBV7-2	TRBJ1-4	TRBD1	14	few	CASSQGTGEAKLFF	TGTGCCAGCAGTCAAGGGACAGGGGAAGCAAAACTGTTTTTT
TRBV28	TRBJ2-2	TRBD1	14	.	CASRGQLNTGELFF	TGTGCCAGCCGGGGACAGCTAAACACCGGGGAGCTGTTTTTT
TRBV2	TRBJ1-2	.	14	few	CASSEGRGAHGYTF	TGTGCCAGCAGTGAAGGGCGGGGGGCCCATGGCTACACCTTC
TRBV14	TRBJ2-6	TRBD2	20	.	CASSQGQGLGANSGANVLTF	TGTGCCAGCAGCCAAGGCCAGGGACTAGGTGCGAACTCTGGGGCCAACGTCCTGACTTTC
TRBV7-9	TRBJ2-1	.	11	many	CASSPQNEQFF	TGTGCCAGCAGCCCCCAGAATGAGCAGTTCTTC
TRBV20-1	TRBJ2-6	TRBD1	14	many	CSAPTGSGANVLTF	TGCAGTGCTCCGACAGGGTCCGGGGCCAACGTCCTGACTTTC
TRBV12-3/TRBV12-4	TRBJ2-2	.	13	.	CASSQGVAGELFF	TGTGCCAGCAGCCAAGGCGTTGCCGGGGAGCTGTTTTTT